Listed below are T cell receptor beta chains from one sample, sequenced in a study of CD8 T cells in ankylosing spondylitis. MiXCR, run by TCRdb on the 5' RACE reads, gives a single entry per CDR3 protein. The data hold about 540,000 distinct CDR3 sequences, with about 13% observed a single time. Material: blood, either unsorted or a sorted T cell fraction (not recorded which). The receptor source for this set is a male donor with ankylosing spondylitis. Each CDR3 is given with its conserved first and last residue. A D gene is named only where the DNA matches it firmly. Clone size is shown for a subset of rows, as once, few, many or a class of expanded clone.

D gene: NA; clone size: few; J gene: TRBJ2-1; V gene: TRBV13; CDR3 protein: CASRGRDYNEQFF; CDR3 DNA: TGTGCCAGCAGGGGCAGAGACTACAATGAGCAGTTCTTC
D gene: TRBD1; clone size: NA; J gene: TRBJ1-4; V gene: TRBV20-1; CDR3 protein: CSARRTGEGHRESF; CDR3 DNA: TGCAGTGCTAGGCGGACAGGGGAGGGTCACCGCGAGAGTTTT
D gene: NA; clone size: few; J gene: TRBJ2-5; V gene: TRBV27; CDR3 protein: CASSSGTRGWYQETQYF; CDR3 DNA: TGTGCCAGCAGTTCCGGGACGAGGGGATGGTACCAAGAGACCCAGTACTTC
D gene: NA; clone size: NA; J gene: TRBJ2-7; V gene: TRBV29-1; CDR3 protein: CSVEEGHEQYF; CDR3 DNA: TGCAGCGTCGAAGAAGGCCACGAGCAGTACTTC
D gene: NA; clone size: few; J gene: TRBJ2-2; V gene: TRBV21-1; CDR3 protein: CASWGQATGSNTPGELFF; CDR3 DNA: TGTGCCAGTTGGGGTCAAGCCACCGGATCCAACACACCAGGGGAGCTGTTTTTT
D gene: TRBD1; clone size: many; J gene: TRBJ1-1; V gene: TRBV12-3/TRBV12-4; CDR3 protein: CASSSNRGTEAFF; CDR3 DNA: TGTGCCAGCAGCTCTAACAGGGGAACTGAAGCTTTCTTT
D gene: NA; clone size: NA; J gene: TRBJ2-1; V gene: TRBV9; CDR3 protein: CASSPSPGNEQFF; CDR3 DNA: TGTGCCAGCAGCCCGAGCCCAGGCAATGAGCAGTTCTTC
D gene: NA; clone size: NA; J gene: TRBJ1-5; V gene: TRBV12-3/TRBV12-4; CDR3 protein: CASSLITSNQPQHF; CDR3 DNA: TGTGCCAGCAGTTTAATTACTAGCAATCAGCCCCAGCATTTT
D gene: NA; clone size: few; J gene: TRBJ1-1; V gene: TRBV5-1; CDR3 protein: CASLPEAGSTEAFF; CDR3 DNA: TGCGCCAGCCTTCCCGAGGCAGGGTCCACTGAAGCTTTCTTT
D gene: NA; clone size: NA; J gene: TRBJ1-6; V gene: TRBV10-2; CDR3 protein: CATRPDSLYSPLHF; CDR3 DNA: TGCGCCACTCGACCGGACAGTCTCTATTCACCCCTCCACTTT
D gene: NA; clone size: NA; J gene: TRBJ2-2; V gene: TRBV24-1; CDR3 protein: CATSGGQGSNTGELFF; CDR3 DNA: TGTGCCACCAGTGGCGGGCAGGGTTCGAACACCGGGGAGCTGTTTTTT
D gene: NA; clone size: NA; J gene: TRBJ2-7; V gene: TRBV3-1; CDR3 protein: CASSSTREGEQYF; CDR3 DNA: TGTGCCAGCAGCTCGACTCGTGAGGGGGAGCAGTACTTC
D gene: TRBD1; clone size: many; J gene: TRBJ2-3; V gene: TRBV27; CDR3 protein: CASKGDRDTQYF; CDR3 DNA: TGTGCCAGCAAAGGGGACAGAGATACGCAGTATTTT
D gene: TRBD2; clone size: NA; J gene: TRBJ2-1; V gene: TRBV14; CDR3 protein: CASSQEVWREGGDEQFF; CDR3 DNA: TGTGCCAGCAGCCAAGAGGTTTGGCGGGAGGGCGGAGATGAGCAGTTCTTC
D gene: NA; clone size: few; J gene: TRBJ1-1; V gene: TRBV27; CDR3 protein: CASSYSRITTEAFF; CDR3 DNA: TGTGCCAGCAGTTACTCACGGATAACGACTGAAGCTTTCTTT
D gene: TRBD1; clone size: few; J gene: TRBJ2-7; V gene: TRBV11-2; CDR3 protein: CASSLQGATEQYF; CDR3 DNA: TGTGCCAGCAGCCTACAGGGGGCAACGGAGCAGTACTTC
D gene: NA; clone size: NA; J gene: TRBJ2-5; V gene: TRBV25-1; CDR3 protein: CASGETRGGVGETQYF; CDR3 DNA: TGTGCCAGCGGGGAGACTAGGGGGGGTGTTGGGGAGACCCAGTACTTC
D gene: TRBD2; clone size: few; J gene: TRBJ2-1; V gene: TRBV10-1; CDR3 protein: CASSEAAGGRSNEQFF; CDR3 DNA: TGCGCCAGCAGTGAGGCCGCGGGAGGGCGTAGCAATGAGCAGTTCTTC
D gene: NA; clone size: few; J gene: TRBJ2-1; V gene: TRBV20-1; CDR3 protein: CSAKASAYNEQFF; CDR3 DNA: TGCAGTGCTAAGGCTAGCGCCTACAATGAGCAGTTCTTC
D gene: NA; clone size: few; J gene: TRBJ2-4; V gene: TRBV3-1; CDR3 protein: CASSRKGQIAKNIQYF; CDR3 DNA: TGTGCCAGCAGCCGGAAAGGACAGATAGCCAAAAACATTCAGTACTTC
D gene: NA; clone size: NA; J gene: TRBJ1-5; V gene: TRBV6-2/TRBV6-3; CDR3 protein: CASRRSTNQPQHF; CDR3 DNA: TGTGCCAGCAGGCGGTCTACAAATCAGCCCCAGCATTTT
D gene: TRBD2; clone size: NA; J gene: TRBJ2-1; V gene: TRBV5-1; CDR3 protein: CASSFGSGDPSYNEQFF; CDR3 DNA: TGCGCCAGCAGCTTTGGTAGCGGGGACCCCTCCTACAATGAGCAGTTCTTC
D gene: TRBD1; clone size: few; J gene: TRBJ2-2; V gene: TRBV5-1; CDR3 protein: CASSPDRQNTGELFF; CDR3 DNA: TGCGCCAGCAGCCCGGACAGGCAGAACACCGGGGAGCTGTTTTTT
D gene: NA; clone size: NA; J gene: TRBJ1-5; V gene: TRBV2; CDR3 protein: CASSERPQHF; CDR3 DNA: TGTGCCAGCAGTGAGCGGCCCCAGCATTTT
D gene: TRBD1; clone size: few; J gene: TRBJ1-2; V gene: TRBV25-1; CDR3 protein: CASSDYQGARGYTF; CDR3 DNA: TGTGCCAGCAGTGATTATCAGGGGGCGCGTGGCTACACCTTC